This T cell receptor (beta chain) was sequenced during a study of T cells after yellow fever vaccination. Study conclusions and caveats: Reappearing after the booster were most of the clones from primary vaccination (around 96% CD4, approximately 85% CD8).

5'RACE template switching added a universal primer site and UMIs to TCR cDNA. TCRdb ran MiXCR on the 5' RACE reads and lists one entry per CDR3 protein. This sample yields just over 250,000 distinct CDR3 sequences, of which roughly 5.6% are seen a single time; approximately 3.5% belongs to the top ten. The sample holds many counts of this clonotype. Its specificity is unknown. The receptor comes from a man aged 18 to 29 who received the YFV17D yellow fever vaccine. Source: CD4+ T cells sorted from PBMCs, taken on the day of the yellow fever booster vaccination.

The CDR3, as DNA: TGTGCCAGCAGCTTTCAATCACAGAACACTGAAGCTTTCTTT. Translation gives CASSFQSQNTEAFF. The chain uses TRBV7-2 and TRBJ1-1, with D hard to call. Per germline, CDR1 SGHTA and CDR2 FQGNSA. The CDR3 is 14 residues long. Trimming removed 3 bases from V and 1 base from J, with 9 bases in between.